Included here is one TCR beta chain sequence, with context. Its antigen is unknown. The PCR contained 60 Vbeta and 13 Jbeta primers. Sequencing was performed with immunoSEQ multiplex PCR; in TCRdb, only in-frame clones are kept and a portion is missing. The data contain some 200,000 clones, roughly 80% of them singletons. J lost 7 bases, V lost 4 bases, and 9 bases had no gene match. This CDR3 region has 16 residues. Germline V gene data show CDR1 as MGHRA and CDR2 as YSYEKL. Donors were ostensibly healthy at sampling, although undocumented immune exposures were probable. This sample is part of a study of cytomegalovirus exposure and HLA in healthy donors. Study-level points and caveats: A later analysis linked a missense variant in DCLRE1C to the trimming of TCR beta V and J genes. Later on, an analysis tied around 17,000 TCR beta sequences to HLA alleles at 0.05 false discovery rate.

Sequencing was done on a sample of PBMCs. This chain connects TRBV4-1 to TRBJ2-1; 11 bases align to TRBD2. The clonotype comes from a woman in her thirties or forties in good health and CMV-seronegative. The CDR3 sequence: CASSLLIAGGQNEQFF. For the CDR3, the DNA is TGCGCCAGCAGCCTCCTGATAGCGGGAGGGCAGAATGAGCAGTTCTTC.